These 30 T cell receptor beta chains were sequenced from one sample in a study of cytomegalovirus exposure and HLA in healthy donors. Method: immunoSEQ multiplex PCR; TCRdb's copy keeps in-frame clones and lacks some. The sample has roughly 100,000 clones; over 85% are singletons. What was sequenced was PBMCs. Source of these receptors: a woman aged 18 to 35 in good health and CMV-seronegative.

The V gene is TRBV5-1, the J gene TRBJ2-6; 8 bases agree with TRBD1. CDR3 length equals 18 residues. The junction had 11 bases not matched to a gene; V was cut back by 4 bases and J by 2 bases. The germline V gene has CDR1 SGHRS and CDR2 YFSETQ. The chain's CDR3 is CASSLQGGGRAGANVLTF. DNA of the CDR3: TGCGCCAGCAGCCTACAGGGGGGAGGCCGTGCTGGGGCCAACGTCCTGACTTTC.

The rearrangement joins TRBV19 to TRBJ1-2; tentatively, D is TRBD1 (5 bases). Germline CDR1 and CDR2: LNHDA and SQIVND (reference sequence). V gave up 3 bases and J gave up 0 bases, with 23 bases separating them. CDR3 size: 19 residues. In DNA, the CDR3 is TGTGCCAGTAGTATGCGGGGGTTGGGTCGTGGGGACTCTAACTATGGCTACACCTTC. It yields the protein CASSMRGLGRGDSNYGYTF.

The chain combines TRBV6-1 with TRBJ2-7; TRBD2 aligns across 12 bases. Germline V gene lookup returns CDR1 MNHNS and CDR2 SASEGT. CDR3 length equals 15 residues. Trimming cost V 4 bases and J 6 bases; bases outside gene matches: 7. CDR3 residues: CASSGQTSGSLEQYF. DNA of the CDR3: TGTGCCAGCAGTGGGCAGACTAGCGGGAGTCTCGAGCAGTACTTC.

The chain recombines TRBV19 with TRBJ2-7; 8 bases map to TRBD1. CDR1 is LNHDA, CDR2 SQIVND, per germline (reference sequence). The junction had 9 bases not matched to a gene; V was cut back by 5 bases and J by 3 bases. The CDR3 extends over 15 amino acids. In DNA form, the CDR3 reads TGTGCCAGTAGTTTTGGGGTTGGACAGGGCTACGAGCAGTACTTC. Translation gives CASSFGVGQGYEQYF.

The V gene is TRBV27, the J gene TRBJ2-3; 7 bases are shared with TRBD2. CDR1 MNHEY and CDR2 SMNVEV come from the germline V gene (reference sequence). This CDR3 spans 15 amino acids. V shed 3 bases and J 1 base; nucleotides not matched to a gene: 4. Here the CDR3 reads CASSFDRGGTDTQYF. In DNA form, the CDR3 reads TGTGCCAGCAGTTTCGATCGGGGGGGCACAGATACGCAGTATTTT.

This clone has a single count. The chain recombines TRBV9 with TRBJ2-7; 10 nucleotides align to TRBD2. V was clipped by 3 bases and J by 8 bases; unmatched bases: 5. The CDR3 is made up of 13 amino acids. The germline V gene has CDR1 SGDLS and CDR2 YYNGEE. The CDR3 nucleotides read TGTGCCAGCAGCGACGGGACTAGCGTACAGCAGTACTTC. This encodes CASSDGTSVQQYF.

This clone was observed a few times. The rearrangement joins TRBV7-9 to TRBJ1-3; no clear D. The germline V gene encodes CDR1 SEHNR and CDR2 FQNEAQ (reference sequence). Trimming cost V 6 bases and J 0 bases, with 15 bases left between them. The CDR3 covers 16 residues. CDR3 amino acids: CASSLRASSSGNTIYF. The CDR3 coding sequence is TGTGCCAGCAGTCTGAGGGCGTCCTCCTCTGGAAACACCATATATTTT.

This clone has just one count. The chain has TRBV27 and TRBJ2-7; possibly TRBD1 for D (6 bases). The germline gives CDR1 MNHEY, CDR2 SMNVEV (reference sequence). The V end was cut by 8 bases, the J end by 5 bases, with 13 bases between. The CDR3 sequence is 12 residues long. CDR3 coding DNA: TGTGCCAGCTCCACAGGGATCAACGAGCAGTACTTC. It is translated as CASSTGINEQYF.

V usage is TRBV4-1 and J usage is TRBJ1-1; TRBD1 might be the D (5 bases). The CDR3 totals 14 residues. Trimming stripped 0 bases from V and 5 bases from J, with 10 bases between. Germline-derived CDR1 and CDR2 are MGHRA and YSYEKL. The CDR3 loop reads CASSQERGSTEAFF. The CDR3, as DNA: TGCGCCAGCAGCCAAGAAAGGGGAAGTACTGAAGCTTTCTTT.

The chain carries TRBV6-5 and TRBJ2-5; 9 bases align to TRBD2. The CDR3 sequence is 13 residues long. V lost 5 bases and J lost 5; bases outside the gene matches: 3. Germline CDR1 MNHEY, CDR2 SVGAGI. This CDR3 is CASSRTSVETQYF. The CDR3 DNA sequence: TGTGCCAGCAGTAGGACTAGCGTGGAGACCCAGTACTTC.

V gene TRBV4-3 combines with J gene TRBJ1-2; tentatively, D is TRBD1 (6 bases). Between the trimmed V and J ends, which lost 0 bases and 8 bases, there was a span of 16 bases. Germline V gives CDR1 LGHNA, CDR2 YSLEER. The CDR3 contains 15 residues. DNA for the CDR3: TGCGCCAGCAGCCAAGAGAGGACAGATCGGTCCGGCTACACCTTC. It yields the protein CASSQERTDRSGYTF.

The chain uses TRBV19 and TRBJ2-3; a weak D match, TRBD1 (5 bases). This CDR3 region has 16 residues. V lost 6 bases, J lost 2 bases, and 18 bases lay in between. CDR1 and CDR2 (germline): LNHDA, SQIVND (reference sequence). This chain's CDR3 is CASSPTPGLDTDTQYF. The CDR3 nucleotides are TGTGCCAGTAGCCCGACCCCAGGGCTGGACACAGATACGCAGTATTTT.

The J gene is TRBJ2-7, the V gene TRBV27; 7 nucleotides match TRBD2. This CDR3 spans 16 amino acids. The V and J ends lost 4 bases and 3 bases, in that order; junction bases with no gene match: 12. The germline gives CDR1 MNHEY, CDR2 SMNVEV (reference sequence). CDR3 protein: CASSSRFGRYGYEQYF. Written as DNA, the CDR3 is TGTGCCAGCAGTTCCCGGTTCGGGAGGTACGGCTACGAGCAGTACTTC.

J is TRBJ2-7 and V is TRBV5-1, with D perhaps TRBD1 (6 bases). CDR1 and CDR2 (germline): SGHRS, YFSETQ. Trimming shortened V by 4 bases and J by 4 bases, and 24 bases separated the two germline ends. This CDR3 is 17 amino acids long. CDR3 protein: CASSRDPNFRGNYEQYF. Here the CDR3 DNA reads TGCGCCAGCAGCCGAGACCCCAACTTCAGGGGAAATTACGAGCAGTACTTC. Variable domain in full (rest from reference TRBV5-1 and TRBJ2-7): KAGVTQTPRYLIKTRGQQVTLSCSPISGHRSVSWYQQTPGQGLQFLFEYFSETQRNKGNFPGRFSGRQFSNSRSEMNVSTLELGDSALYLCASSRDPNFRGNYEQYFGPGTRLTVT.

The chain combines TRBV5-6 with TRBJ2-7; the D gene is possibly TRBD1 (6 bases). Looked up from germline, CDR1 is SGHDT and CDR2 is YYEEEE. The CDR3 length is 16 residues. Trimming pared 1 base from V and 7 bases from J, leaving 21 bases between. Written as DNA, the CDR3 is TGTGCCAGCAGCTTGAAGCCACAGGGATACATACGAGAGCAGTACTTC. It encodes CASSLKPQGYIREQYF.

The rearrangement joins TRBV6-5 to TRBJ2-5; possible D gene TRBD2, 5 bases. From germline, CDR1 is MNHEY and CDR2 SVGAGI. Trimming removed 6 bases at V and 3 bases at J, with 8 bases between. This CDR3 region has 12 residues. The CDR3 DNA follows: TGTGCCAGCAGGGTGGGAGAAGAGACCCAGTACTTC. It codes for CASRVGEETQYF.

This rearrangement joins TRBV11-2 to TRBJ1-5, with 7 bases identical to TRBD1. The CDR3 length is 15 residues. Germline lookup yields CDR1 SGHAT and CDR2 FQNNGV. The junction had 9 bases not matched to a gene; V was cut back by 6 bases and J by 4 bases. CDR3 region: CASSSGGLGNQPQHF. DNA of the CDR3: TGTGCCAGCAGTTCAGGGGGACTGGGGAATCAGCCCCAGCATTTT. Filled out from reference TRBV11-2 and TRBJ1-5, the complete variable domain reads EAGVAQSPRYKIIEKRQSVAFWCNPISGHATLYWYQQILGQGPKLLIQFQNNGVVDDSQLPKDRFSAERLKGVDSTLKIQPAKLEDSAVYLCASSSGGLGNQPQHFGDGTRLSIL.

J is TRBJ2-7 and V is TRBV7-2, with D possibly being TRBD2 (6 bases). Trimming took 2 bases from V and 3 from J, leaving 11 bases between them. Looked up from germline, CDR1 is SGHTA and CDR2 is FQGNSA. The CDR3 contains 14 residues. The CDR3 here is CASSLSGGSYEQYF. In DNA, the CDR3 is TGTGCCAGCAGCTTATCCGGGGGAAGCTACGAGCAGTACTTC.

This chain joins TRBV6-1 and TRBJ1-4; D may be TRBD1 (5 bases). Germline V gene lookup returns CDR1 MNHNS and CDR2 SASEGT. There are 15 residues in the CDR3. Trimming removed 6 bases at V and 8 bases at J, with 19 bases between. The DNA of the CDR3 is TGTGCCAGCAGCGGGCAGGGAGGCGGGAGCGAAAAACTGTTTTTT. Its translation is CASSGQGGGSEKLFF.

This clone was detected only once. The chain recombines TRBV11-2 with TRBJ1-4; a weak D match, TRBD1 (6 bases). This CDR3 region has 14 residues. CDR1 is SGHAT, CDR2 FQNNGV, per germline. V was clipped by 5 bases and J by 4 bases, with 11 bases between them. CDR3 residues: CASSRQAYNEKLFF. The CDR3 nucleotides read TGTGCCAGCAGCCGACAGGCATATAATGAAAAACTGTTTTTT.

V is TRBV7-8 and J is TRBJ1-2; perhaps TRBD1 as D (6 bases). V shed 5 bases and J shed 5 bases, with 15 bases lying between them. The germline CDR1 and CDR2 sequences are SGHVS and FQNEAQ. This CDR3 contains 14 residues. As DNA, the CDR3 is TGTGCCAGCAGCGCCCCCGGGACACTGTATGGCTACACCTTC. This gives the protein CASSAPGTLYGYTF.

This clone has only one observation. The chain carries TRBV6-6 and TRBJ2-7; D unresolved. In germline, CDR1 is MNHNY, CDR2 SVGAGI (reference sequence). V was shortened by 6 bases and J by 0 bases, with 6 bases between the two germline ends. The CDR3 contains 12 residues. In DNA, the CDR3 is TGTGCCAGCAGCCCAAACTCCTACGAGCAGTACTTC. Protein: CASSPNSYEQYF.

V is TRBV6-4 and J is TRBJ2-1; 8 positions match TRBD1. V lost 3 bases to trimming and J lost 9 bases; unmatched junction nucleotides: 4. The CDR3 covers 13 residues. CDR1 and CDR2 (germline): MRHNA, SNTAGT. The CDR3 nucleotides read TGTGCCAGCAGTGAGGCAGGGGGCACTGAGCAGTTCTTC. Its translation is CASSEAGGTEQFF.

The V call is TRBV10-3, the J call TRBJ2-1; 12 bases map to TRBD2. V gave up 10 bases and J gave up 8 bases; unmatched junction bases: 15. This CDR3 spans 16 amino acids. Looked up from germline, CDR1 is ENHRY and CDR2 is SYGVKD. CDR3 residues: CATALAGGPVFDEQFF. The CDR3 bases are TGTGCCACCGCCCTAGCGGGAGGGCCCGTCTTCGATGAGCAGTTCTTC.

This clone appeared a single time. The chain is built from TRBV18 and TRBJ1-4, with 7 positions matching TRBD1. The CDR3 covers 16 residues. Germline V lookup: CDR1 KGHSH, CDR2 LQKENI. Germline trimming cut 3 bases from V and 8 bases from J; bases unmatched to any gene: 12. This chain's CDR3 is CASSPRDSSSGEKLFF. The CDR3 nucleotides read TGTGCCAGCTCACCGCGGGACAGTTCATCGGGGGAAAAACTGTTTTTT.

The V call is TRBV4-3, the J call TRBJ2-7; TRBD1 aligns across 7 bases. The V gene end was trimmed by 4 bases and the J gene end by 4 bases; junction bases not matched to a gene: 7. Germline CDR1 and CDR2: LGHNA and YSLEER. This CDR3 spans 14 amino acids. CDR3 in DNA: TGCGCCAGCAGCCCCGGGACAGTTGGTTACGAGCAGTACTTC. Translating gives CASSPGTVGYEQYF.

This chain uses TRBV6-5 with TRBJ2-2; TRBD2 might be the D (6 bases). CDR3 length equals 15 residues. The germline V and J ends were trimmed by 3 bases and 4 bases, with 12 bases remaining between them. CDR1 and CDR2 from the germline V gene are MNHEY and SVGAGI. The CDR3 nucleotides are TGTGCCAGCAGTTATTTCATGGGAGGCACCGGGGAGCTGTTTTTT. Protein sequence: CASSYFMGGTGELFF.

This clone showed up just once. The V call is TRBV11-2, the J call TRBJ2-3; D gene unclear. V gave up 0 bases and J gave up 6 bases, with 16 bases separating them. The CDR3 spans 16 residues. Germline lookup yields CDR1 SGHAT and CDR2 FQNNGV. The CDR3 protein is CASSLDPAVPGDTQYF. The CDR3 nucleotides are TGTGCCAGCAGCTTAGATCCCGCGGTACCTGGCGATACGCAGTATTTT. The whole variable domain, remainder taken from reference TRBV11-2 and TRBJ2-3, is EAGVAQSPRYKIIEKRQSVAFWCNPISGHATLYWYQQILGQGPKLLIQFQNNGVVDDSQLPKDRFSAERLKGVDSTLKIQPAKLEDSAVYLCASSLDPAVPGDTQYFGPGTRLTVL.

This rearrangement joins TRBV30 to TRBJ1-4; perhaps TRBD1 as D (6 bases). The CDR3 consists of 14 residues. Per germline, CDR1 GTSNPN and CDR2 SVGIG (reference sequence). Between the trimmed V and J ends, which lost 2 bases and 4 bases, there was a span of 11 bases. The CDR3 here is CAWSLDRNNEKLFF. CDR3 bases: TGTGCCTGGAGTCTAGACAGGAATAATGAAAAACTGTTTTTT.

The chain couples TRBV7-2 to TRBJ1-2; a possible D gene is TRBD1 (5 bases). CDR1 is SGHTA, CDR2 FQGNSA, per germline. CDR3 length: 15 amino acids. Deletions cut 2 bases from V and 3 bases from J, with 13 bases between. The CDR3 DNA follows: TGTGCCAGCAGCTTAAGTGTAGGGGCTGACTATGGCTACACCTTC. Its protein product is CASSLSVGADYGYTF.